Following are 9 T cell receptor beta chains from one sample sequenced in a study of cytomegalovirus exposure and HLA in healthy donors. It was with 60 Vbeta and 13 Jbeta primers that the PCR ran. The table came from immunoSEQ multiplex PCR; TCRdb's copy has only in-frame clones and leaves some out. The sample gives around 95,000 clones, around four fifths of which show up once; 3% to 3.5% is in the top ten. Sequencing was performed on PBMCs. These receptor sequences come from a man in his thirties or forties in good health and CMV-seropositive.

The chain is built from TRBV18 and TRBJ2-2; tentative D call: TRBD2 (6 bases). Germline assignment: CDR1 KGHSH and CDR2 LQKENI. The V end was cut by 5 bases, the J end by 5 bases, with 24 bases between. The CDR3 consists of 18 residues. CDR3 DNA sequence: TGTGCCAGCTCATCGTACTCCGGGGGAACGGGTTGGACCGGGGAGCTGTTTTTT. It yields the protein CASSSYSGGTGWTGELFF.

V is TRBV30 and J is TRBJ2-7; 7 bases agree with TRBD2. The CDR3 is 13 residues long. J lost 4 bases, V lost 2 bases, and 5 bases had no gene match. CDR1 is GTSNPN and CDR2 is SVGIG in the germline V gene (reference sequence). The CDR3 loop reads CAWSRGSRYEQYF. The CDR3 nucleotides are TGTGCCTGGAGTCGCGGGAGTCGGTACGAGCAGTACTTC.

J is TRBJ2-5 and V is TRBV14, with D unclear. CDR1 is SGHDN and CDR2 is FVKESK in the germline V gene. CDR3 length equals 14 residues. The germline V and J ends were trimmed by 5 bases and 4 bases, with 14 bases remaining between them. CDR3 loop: CASSTRNVRETQYF. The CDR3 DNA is TGTGCCAGCAGCACGAGAAACGTCCGAGAGACCCAGTACTTC. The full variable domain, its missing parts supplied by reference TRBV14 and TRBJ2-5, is EAGVTQFPSHSVIEKGQTVTLRCDPISGHDNLYWYRRVMGKEIKFLLHFVKESKQDESGMPNNRFLAERTGGTYSTLKVQPAELEDSGVYFCASSTRNVRETQYFGPGTRLLVL.

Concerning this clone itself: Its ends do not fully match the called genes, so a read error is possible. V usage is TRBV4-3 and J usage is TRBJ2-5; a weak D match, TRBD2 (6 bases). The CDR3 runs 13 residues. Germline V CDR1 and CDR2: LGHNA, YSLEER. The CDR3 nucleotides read TGCGCCAGCAGCCAAGATTGGGGGGAGACTCAGTACTTC. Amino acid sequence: CASSQDWGETQYF.

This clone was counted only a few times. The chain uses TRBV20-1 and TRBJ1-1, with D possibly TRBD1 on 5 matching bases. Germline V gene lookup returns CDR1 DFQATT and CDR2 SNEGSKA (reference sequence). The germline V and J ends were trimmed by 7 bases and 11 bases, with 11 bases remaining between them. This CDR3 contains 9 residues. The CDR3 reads CSDERDAFF. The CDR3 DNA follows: TGCAGTGACGAGCGGGACGCTTTCTTT.

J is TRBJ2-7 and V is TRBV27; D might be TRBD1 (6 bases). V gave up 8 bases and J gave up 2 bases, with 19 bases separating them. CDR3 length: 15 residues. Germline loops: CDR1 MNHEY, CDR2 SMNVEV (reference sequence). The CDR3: CASSLGTTGTYEQYF. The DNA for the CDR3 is TGTGCCAGCTCCCTTGGTACAACAGGGACCTACGAGCAGTACTTC.

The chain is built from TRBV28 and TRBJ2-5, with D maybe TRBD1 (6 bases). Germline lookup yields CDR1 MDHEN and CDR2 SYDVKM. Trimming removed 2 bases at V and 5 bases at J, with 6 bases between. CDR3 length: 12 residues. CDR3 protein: CASSLRGETQYF. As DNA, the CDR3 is TGTGCCAGCAGTTTAAGGGGGGAGACCCAGTACTTC.

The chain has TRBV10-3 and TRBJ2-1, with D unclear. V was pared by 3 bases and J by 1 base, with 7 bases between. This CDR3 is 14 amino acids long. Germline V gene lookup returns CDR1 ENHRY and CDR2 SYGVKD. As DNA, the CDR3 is TGTGCCATCAGTGACTCCCTTTCCTACAATGAGCAGTTCTTC. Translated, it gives CAISDSLSYNEQFF.

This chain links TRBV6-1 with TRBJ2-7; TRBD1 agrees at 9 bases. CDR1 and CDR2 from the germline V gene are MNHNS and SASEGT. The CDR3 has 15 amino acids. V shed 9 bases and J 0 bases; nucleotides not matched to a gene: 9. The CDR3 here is CASTEAGQGSYEQYF. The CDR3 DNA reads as TGTGCCAGTACAGAGGCGGGACAGGGCTCCTACGAGCAGTACTTC.